This T cell receptor beta chain originates from a study of neurological immune-mediated disorders (dated by TCRdb to between 2017 and 2020). In terms of the full investigation: Peripheral blood TCR-beta repertoires from patients with HTLV-I-associated myelopathy (HAM/TSP), patients with multiple sclerosis, and healthy controls were compared in the study using UMI-based sequencing. The 100 to 110 TCR-beta libraries covered PBMC samples along with longitudinal samples, technical triplicates, and paired sorted CD4+ and CD8+ T-cell subsets. Of the approximately 66 subjects in the cohort, about 15 were HAM/TSP patients, some 35 were multiple sclerosis patients, and 20 were healthy controls. Paper-wide results and their limitations: No identical CDR3 amino acid sequences were shared among expanded clones across subjects, suggesting private TCR-beta repertoires in all groups. TCR clonal expansion was greatest in HAM/TSP patients and smallest in MS patients, who ranked below even healthy controls.

Libraries from unsorted PBMCs were made from 2 million PBMCs kept in RNAlater at -80 degrees C until RNA extraction. Peripheral blood was subjected to Ficoll-Hypaque density gradient centrifugation to isolate PBMCs, which were then cryopreserved in liquid nitrogen. The CDR3 runs 11 residues from the cysteine to the phenylalanine. CDR3 DNA only is kept here, 33 bases in frame from base 1. CDR1 and CDR2, per the germline V gene (reference sequence), are DFQATT and SNEGSKA. V and J are truncated by 6 bases and 9 bases respectively, leaving an intervening sequence of 12 bases. Ten or more counts support this clonotype. Its antigen remains unidentified. No clone much larger than this one lies a single base away; base qualities are absent. To synthesize cDNA, template-switch 5'RACE was performed with a primer carrying a 10-nucleotide random unique molecular identifier so that each TCR transcript was tagged. Every sequencing run yielded over 200 million TCR-beta sequences covering 15-18 subjects. The RNeasy kit was used to extract total RNA. The KAPA Real-time Library Amplification kit was used to amplify TCR-beta VDJ regions with primers targeting the TCR constant region and the 5'RACE anchor. Sample indexes and Illumina adaptors were added in a first PCR, after which library yield was increased in a second PCR. After purification with Ampure beads, the TCR product of roughly 650 bp was size-selected on a 2% E-gel SizeSelection system. Before pooling, library quality was assessed on a Bioanalyzer, concentration was determined with Qubit, and library quantification was performed with the Kapa Library Quantification kit. Libraries were sequenced paired-end 2 x 150 bp on an Illumina HiSeq 2500. To increase sequence diversity, about 23-32% phiX was spiked into each library pool. As for how the authors treated the data: Quality-filtered reads were processed with the UMI-based MiGEC pipeline, which removed over 90% of raw TCR sequences during error correction. IMGT germline references were used for alignment of VDJ genes, and clonotypes were defined by a unique CDR3 amino acid sequence together with V-J genes. Clonal expansion, Shannon diversity and CDR3 relatedness (CalcPairwiseDistances, ClusterSamples) were evaluated with VDJtools, and phylogenetic trees were built with CLCbio workbench. A clone was classed as expanded if it had 8 or more unique UMIs, a cutoff based on coefficient-of-variation modelling across technical triplicates. TCRdb handled the public reads itself, with Q25 trimming in fastp and clone calling in MiXCR, and kept productive beta chains. Each CDR3 protein gets just one entry, which takes the most common genes and DNA from the rows behind it. These V and J calls derive from TCRdb rather than the authors' analysis. This sample is represented by approximately 23,000 distinct CDR3 sequences; 10% of them were singletons. About 20% of the sample comes from the top ten.

The receptor chain draws on TRBV20-1 and TRBJ2-4, with no D gene named confidently. The receptor's source is a woman aged 55 to 70 with HTLV-1-associated myelopathy (HAM/TSP). Sequencing was done on a sample of PBMCs. CDR3 reads: CSAPAMGIQYF. The DNA sequence is TGCAGTGCACCCGCGATGGGCATTCAGTACTTC.